The rows below give T cell receptor beta chains drawn from one sample of a study of cytomegalovirus exposure and HLA in healthy donors. Method: immunoSEQ multiplex PCR; TCRdb's copy keeps in-frame clones and lacks some. Of 150,000 to 200,000 clones in the sample, about three quarters were seen once. The material sequenced was PBMCs. The source of these receptors is a female donor in good health and CMV-seronegative. Each CDR3 is given with its conserved first and last residue. The D gene is left open where the match is weak. Where a row states a size, it is once, few, many or the class of an expanded clone; other rows omit it.

clone_size	v_call	d_call	j_call	cdr3_aa	cdr3_nt
.	TRBV18	.	TRBJ1-6	CASSPPRESRNSPLHF	TGTGCCAGCTCACCCCCCCGGGAATCCAGAAATTCACCCCTCCACTTT
.	TRBV19	.	TRBJ2-3	CASSTRDLRGDTQYF	TGTGCCAGTAGTACGCGGGACCTCCGGGGAGATACGCAGTATTTT
.	TRBV20-1	.	TRBJ2-5	CSAGGTQYF	TGCAGTGCCGGGGGGACCCAGTACTTC
few	TRBV27	.	TRBJ1-2	CASSLRGGASYGYTF	TGTGCCAGCAGTTTAAGGGGGGGCGCAAGCTATGGCTACACCTTC
.	TRBV5-4	.	TRBJ2-7	CASSLDRAEQYF	TGTGCCAGCAGCTTGGACAGGGCCGAGCAGTACTTC
.	TRBV10-3	TRBD1	TRBJ1-1	CAISTSERQGLTTEAFF	TGTGCCATCAGCACCTCAGAACGACAGGGGCTCACGACTGAAGCTTTCTTT
few	TRBV7-2	.	TRBJ1-2	CASSSGQNYGYTF	TGTGCCAGCAGCTCCGGACAGAACTATGGCTACACCTTC
.	TRBV5-4	TRBD2	TRBJ2-1	CASSLAGALEQFF	TGTGCCAGCAGCTTAGCGGGAGCGTTGGAGCAGTTCTTC
.	TRBV7-3	.	TRBJ2-1	CASSSAQGTYNEQFF	TGTGCCAGCAGCTCAGCCCAGGGAACGTACAATGAGCAGTTCTTC
.	TRBV6-1	.	TRBJ2-7	CASSVRDSYSYEQYF	TGTGCCAGCAGTGTGCGGGACAGCTACTCCTACGAGCAGTACTTC